This T cell receptor beta chain was captured in a study of control samples from healthy donors and cancer patients (TCRdb year 2020). The CDR3 starts with the cysteine, ends with the phenylalanine, and has 14 residues. Just the 42-base CDR3 DNA is kept, in frame starting at base 1. V is clipped by 6 bases and J by 4 bases, and the sequence between their germline boundaries is 16 bases long. The germline V gene provides CDR1 SGHRS and CDR2 YFSETQ. With respect to this clone: Its recognized antigen is unknown. No much larger clone exists at a distance of one base, and base qualities are not known.

The receptor library was made with the immunoSEQ multiplex PCR assay. The immuneACCESS repertoire file appears here via TCRdb, limited to in-frame rearrangements. These files lack a portion of the clones; in checked studies, under half of the deficit traces to unresolved V genes, and the cause of the others is not known. Within this sample are 350,000 to 450,000 clones, with 75% to 95% of them counted one time only. The top ten hold around 6.4% of the sample. The chain joins TRBV5-1 to TRBJ1-1; TRBD1 is possibly the D segment (6 matching bases). This sequence was found in a man in his forties with head and neck cancer. The sample taken for sequencing was PBMCs. The base sequence is TGCGCCAGCATGCCTGGGGGGGCAATCACTGAAGCTTTCTTT. The translation is CASMPGGAITEAFF.